Below are 10 T cell receptor beta chains sequenced from a single sample in a study of blood T cell repertoires in COVID-19. Profiling relied on immunoSEQ multiplex PCR, and the TCRdb table lists in-frame clones only, not all of them. The sample lists roughly 290,000 clones; 75% to 90% were seen once. The sequenced sample was PBMCs or T cells enriched from blood (not recorded which). The receptor source for this set is a woman aged 40 to 55 who had recovered from COVID-19.

With regard to this clone: Relative to the germline gene, one junction end is altered; a read error may explain this. The chain joins TRBV9 to TRBJ2-1; 8 nucleotides align to TRBD2. Germline V gene lookup returns CDR1 SGDLS and CDR2 YYNGEE. This CDR3 is built from 16 residues. The CDR3 region is CASSVGPSGLYSEQFF. CDR3 nucleotide sequence: TGTGCCAGCAGCGTAGGTCCTAGCGGGCTTTACAGTGAGCAGTTCTTC.

The V gene is TRBV6-2 or TRBV6-3, the J gene TRBJ1-2; 7 positions agree with TRBD1. This CDR3 spans 16 amino acids. The V segment lost 6 bases and the J segment 3 bases; nucleotides outside the gene matches: 13. Per germline, CDR1 MNHEY and CDR2 SVGEGT. CDR3 sequence: CASSPPDPTGYYGYTF. CDR3 sequence (DNA): TGTGCCAGCAGCCCGCCCGACCCGACAGGGTACTATGGCTACACCTTC.

The count of this clone is one. V is TRBV19 and J is TRBJ2-7, with TRBD2 matching over 7 bases. The V gene end was trimmed by 1 base and the J gene end by 3 bases; junction bases not matched to a gene: 12. This CDR3 region has 17 residues. Germline CDR1 is LNHDA and CDR2 is SQIVND (reference sequence). In DNA form, the CDR3 reads TGTGCCAGTAGTATAGTCCCTAGCGGAGGTTTGATCTACGAGCAGTACTTC. It encodes CASSIVPSGGLIYEQYF.

The chain uses TRBV15 and TRBJ2-7, with 12 bases that match TRBD1. Per the germline V gene, CDR1 is LNHNV and CDR2 is YYDKDF (reference sequence). The CDR3 has 15 residues. Germline trimming cut 2 bases from V and 6 bases from J; bases unmatched to any gene: 5. This CDR3 reads CATSRSGTGGVEQYF. Written as DNA, the CDR3 is TGTGCCACCAGCAGATCGGGGACAGGGGGCGTCGAGCAGTACTTC.

This chain links TRBV30 with TRBJ2-7; the D gene is possibly TRBD2 (5 bases). Trimming took 4 bases from V and 6 from J, leaving 10 bases between them. Germline values: CDR1 GTSNPN, CDR2 SVGIG (reference sequence). The CDR3 sequence is 11 residues long. CDR3 nucleotides: TGTGCCTGGACCGACGGGGTCGAGCAGTACTTC. It yields the protein CAWTDGVEQYF.

The rearrangement joins TRBV5-1 to TRBJ1-2; 7 bases match TRBD1. CDR1 and CDR2 (germline): SGHRS, YFSETQ. Germline trimming cut 4 bases from V and 5 bases from J; bases unmatched to any gene: 8. CDR3 length: 14 amino acids. CDR3 DNA: TGCGCCAGCAGCCGGGACAGTGCCCTATATGGCTACACCTTC. This encodes CASSRDSALYGYTF. Drawing the rest from reference TRBV5-1 and TRBJ1-2, the complete variable domain is KAGVTQTPRYLIKTRGQQVTLSCSPISGHRSVSWYQQTPGQGLQFLFEYFSETQRNKGNFPGRFSGRQFSNSRSEMNVSTLELGDSALYLCASSRDSALYGYTFGSGTRLTVV.

The genes are TRBV6-2 or TRBV6-3 and TRBJ2-1; 12 positions agree with TRBD2. Germline assignment: CDR1 MNHEY and CDR2 SVGEGT. The ends lost 5 bases at V and 10 bases at J; junction bases unmatched: 6. There are 14 residues in the CDR3. For the CDR3, the DNA is TGTGCCAGCAGTCTAGCGGGGGGGCCTAGGGAGCAGTTCTTC. This gives the protein CASSLAGGPREQFF.

A note on this clone: Compared with germline, one end of the junction differs, possibly owing to a read error. The rearrangement links TRBV7-7 to TRBJ2-7, with 10 bases identical to TRBD2. Germline V gene data show CDR1 as SSHAT and CDR2 as FNYEAQ (reference sequence). This CDR3 comprises 17 residues. CDR3 nucleotides: TGTGCTAGCAGCTTAGTTACTAGCGGGGACTTTCCCCACGAGCAGTACTTC. It codes for CASSLVTSGDFPHEQYF.

V usage is TRBV5-1 and J usage is TRBJ2-4; TRBD1 aligns across 10 bases. This CDR3 has 15 residues. Trimming at V came to 3 bases and at J to 8 bases, leaving 8 bases not matched to a gene. Germline-derived CDR1 and CDR2 are SGHRS and YFSETQ. DNA for the CDR3: TGCGCCAGCAGCTCCCAGACAGGGGGCGCGGACATTCAGTACTTC. Translating it yields CASSSQTGGADIQYF.

The chain uses TRBV19 and TRBJ1-2; unclear D gene. The V and J ends lost 6 bases and 1 base respectively, with 9 bases between them. The CDR3 runs 13 residues. Per the germline V gene, CDR1 is LNHDA and CDR2 is SQIVND (reference sequence). CDR3 protein: CASSLGNNYGYTF. CDR3 DNA sequence: TGTGCCAGTAGCCTGGGCAATAACTATGGCTACACCTTC.